The present T cell receptor (beta chain) was sequenced within a study of T cell changes during pregnancy in multiple sclerosis. The CDR3 is made up of 16 amino acids. The V and J ends lost 7 bases and 5 bases respectively, with 20 bases between them. Germline assignment: CDR1 SNHLY and CDR2 FYNNEI. A single count supports this clone. The repertoire was sequenced with immunoSEQ multiplex PCR; TCRdb's copy has only in-frame clones and lacks some. The data show about 42,000 clones, around 90% seen once. The J gene is TRBJ1-4, the V gene TRBV2; perhaps TRBD1 as D (5 bases). The sequence was collected from a female donor with multiple sclerosis, enrolled in a pregnancy study. Sample: CD4+ T cells from peripheral blood mononuclear cells, taken after pregnancy. The CDR3 coding sequence is TGTGCCAGCACCGAAGGGTGGGGCAGGGCGAATGAAAAACTGTTTTTT. Amino acid sequence: CASTEGWGRANEKLFF.